This T cell receptor beta chain was profiled in a study of blood T cells in healthy people across ages (dated by TCRdb to the mid-2010s). Regarding the research as a whole: In model experiments, roughly one uniquely barcoded TCR beta cDNA molecule per two T cells was captured by template switching. Using deep sequencing normalized with unique cDNA molecular identifiers, the study measured how TCR beta repertoire diversity changes with age. The donors were divided into four age groups: young (average around 15 years), middle-aged (about 39), aged (about 60) and long-lived (82). The study analyzed two additional independent replicas of 1 million unique cDNA reads from the same blood draw for two donors, one aged 18 to 29 and one aged 80 or older.

Results and caveats for the whole study, not just this receptor: Estimates of total diversity from one million sequenced T cells were regarded as lower bounds and underestimates. The CMV infection status of donors was not known, potentially confounding age-related changes in expanded clonotypes. As age increased, observed TCR beta diversity per million T cells dropped in a roughly linear way, and a significant reduction was already evident by age approximately 40. The long-lived group showed more naive CD4+ T cells, fewer expanded clones and increased TCR diversity than the aged group, suggesting age selection. Bulk unsorted PBMC profiling prevented conclusive comparison of naive and antigen-experienced compartments. A strong correlation was found between observed TCR beta diversity and the percentage of naive T cells measured by flow cytometry.

Library creation used 5' RACE. Instrument on record: Illumina HiSeq 2500. A second PCR of about 6 to 11 cycles was performed with a sample-barcoded 5' primer and a J-beta primer mix. Each TCR beta cDNA molecule received a unique molecular identifier from a template-switch 5' adaptor carrying 12 random nucleotides. Each sample yielded at least 2.5 million CDR3-containing paired-end reads. First-strand cDNA was synthesized from all RNA with the Mint cDNA synthesis kit, primed by a TRBC-specific oligonucleotide. Following uracil-DNA glycosylase treatment, all cDNA underwent a first 18-cycle PCR with the universal primers M1SS and BC2_uni_R. The authors' pipeline ran thus. Each sample was normalized by randomly selecting 1 million high-quality reads, each carrying a distinct molecular identifier. Instead of being binned into consensus sequences, reads with shared molecular identifiers were discarded. MiTCR, set to a Q25 quality threshold and the strictest error-elimination algorithm, was used for CDR3 identification, clonotype clustering and error correction. A nonparametric unseen species model with Euler transformation was used to estimate lower-bound total TCR beta diversity. The public reads were reprocessed in TCRdb via fastp at Q25 and MiXCR, keeping in-frame beta chains. A single entry per CDR3 protein holds the most common genes and DNA from its merged rows. Here the V and J calls rest on TCRdb's processing, not on the authors' analysis. The table for this sample lists around 520,000 distinct CDR3 sequences; about 27% of them were counted only once. Of the sample, 3% to 4% falls within the top ten clones.

From cysteine to phenylalanine, the CDR3 is 13 amino acids long. Only the CDR3 DNA stays, 39 bases, in frame from base 1. V is pared back by 6 bases and J by 3 bases, with 11 bases lying between the germline termini. The germline V gene (reference sequence) specifies SEHNR as CDR1 and FQNEAQ as CDR2. On this clonotype: The specificity of this receptor is unknown. The sample holds no much larger clone one base away, and base qualities are not on file.

Donors were roughly 40 systemically healthy Caucasian individuals from Russia aged roughly 6 to 95 years. Each donor gave 9.5 to 10 milliliters of peripheral blood, drawn into EDTA-treated Vacutainer tubes. Ficoll-Paque density-gradient centrifugation was used to isolate PBMCs, with at least 6.5 million per sample. Trizol reagent was used to extract total RNA from the PBMCs, yielding at least 6 micrograms per sample. Naive CD45RAhigh/CD27high T cell percentages were measured by flow cytometry on a PBMC aliquot from every donor. In addition, the sample was reused for a study of T cells of mothers and their children. Taken from the second paper: Nine systemically healthy Caucasian individuals served as donors, namely three mothers together with their six children. cDNA synthesis consumed the entire amount of extracted RNA, loaded at about 1.5 ug RNA in each 15 ul reaction. In the second PCR, sample barcodes and 2-4 random nucleotides were introduced via the M1S primer. Each mother yielded over 9.5 million TCR beta CDR3 reads and each child 3 million to 3.5 million reads. In both related and unrelated pairs, thymic selection shapes the output of TCR recombination in a similar way, with inherited differences having only a minor effect. Normalized repertoire overlap was always found to be slightly, but never significantly, higher in related mother-child pairs than in unrelated mother-child pairs. Persistent microchimeric T cell clones were not detected, at a sensitivity of 95 to 100 clones per million clonotypes. The study used deep NGS to compare TCR beta repertoires of mothers and children, seeking features distinguishing related mother-child pairs from unrelated individuals. Mothers averaged about 37 +/- 4 years of age and children averaged roughly 10 +/- 4 years. Libraries were sequenced on Illumina HiSeq 2000 with 100+100 nt paired-end reads after adapter ligation with NEBNext reagents. To prevent cross-contamination, the mother and child libraries were prepared a month apart and were sequenced in separate runs. Each donor had between about 450,000 and 2,100,000 distinct TCR beta clonotypes identified. Naive TCR beta clonotypes were estimated from low-frequency clonotypes matched to each donor's FACS-determined naive share, without sorting.

This TCR was recovered from a boy aged 2-9 years in good health. Recombination connected TRBV7-9 to TRBJ1-2, with the D segment identity uncertain. The sample comprised blood. The CDR3 loop reads CASSWADDYGYTF. The DNA sequence is TGTGCCAGCAGTTGGGCGGACGACTATGGCTACACCTTC. The CDR3, completed at both ends by the reference TRBV7-9 and TRBJ1-2 genes, gives the full variable domain DTGVSQNPRHKITKRGQNVTFRCDPISEHNRLYWYRQTLGQGPEFLTYFQNEAQLEKSRLLSDRFSAERPKGSFSTLEIQRTEQGDSAMYLCASSWADDYGYTFGSGTRLTVV.